This record covers a single T cell receptor beta chain. Its antigen remains unknown. Germline values: CDR1 SGHTA, CDR2 FQGNSA. The CDR3 covers 17 residues. These data are taken from a study of post-analysis software for immune sequencing data. General observations from the study: Four or five TRBV segments (TRBV5-6, TRBV5-1 and TRBV20-1 among them) occurred more frequently in patients than in controls. Batch-mates among the samples co-clustered strongly by F measure.

Unique-molecular-identifier-tagged TCR beta cDNA libraries were used. TCRdb recomputed calls from the PCR reads with MiXCR, one row per CDR3 protein. The sample has 700,000 to 800,000 distinct CDR3 sequences, 30% seen once; the top ten hold roughly 0.57%. This TCR came from a girl aged 10-17 years with multiple sclerosis. The chain carries TRBV7-2 and TRBJ2-5; possibly TRBD1 for D (6 bases). The J call may be mistaken, given a closer DNA end match to TRBJ2-7. Material: blood. The CDR3 loop reads CASSLSRGTVGTYEQYF. CDR3 bases: TGTGCCAGCAGCTTAAGTAGGGGGACGGTGGGGACCTACGAGCAGTACTTC.